One and the same sample provided the 8 T cell receptor beta chains below, sequenced in a study of identical twins. Each CDR3 protein is one row after TCRdb ran MiXCR on the 5' RACE reads. This sample has around 480,000 distinct CDR3 sequences, with roughly 13% found just once. The data were also submitted as part of a second study, on yellow fever vaccine responses in identical twins.

Sequencing used CD4+ T cells sorted from blood. Receptor source: a woman younger than 35 in good health.

This clonotype was counted only a few times. The rearrangement joins TRBV7-2 to TRBJ2-7; TRBD2 matches at 9 bases. The CDR3 totals 16 residues. V lost 2 bases and J lost 0; bases outside the gene matches: 5. Germline V gene data show CDR1 as SGHTA and CDR2 as FQGNSA. The CDR3 spells CASSLRNSGSSYEQYF. In DNA form, the CDR3 reads TGTGCCAGCAGCTTACGTAATAGCGGGAGCTCCTACGAGCAGTACTTC.

The chain has TRBV5-1 and TRBJ2-1; 11 bases are shared with TRBD2. Per germline, CDR1 SGHRS and CDR2 YFSETQ. Trimming removed 4 bases from V and 5 bases from J; junction bases left unmatched: 8. There are 16 residues in the CDR3. CDR3 in amino acids: CASSPVAGGTNNEQFF. The CDR3 coding sequence is TGCGCCAGCAGCCCCGTAGCGGGGGGGACTAACAATGAGCAGTTCTTC.

This clonotype was counted at least ten times. The chain couples TRBV3-1 to TRBJ1-1; TRBD1 agrees at 7 bases. Germline V gives CDR1 LGHDT, CDR2 YNNKEL (reference sequence). V lost 2 bases and J lost 6; bases outside the gene matches: 12. This CDR3 comprises 16 residues. The CDR3 DNA is TGTGCCAGCAGCCAATACTCTGGACAGGCGGGGGCTGAAGCTTTCTTT. Translating gives CASSQYSGQAGAEAFF.

This clonotype has at least ten counts. The rearrangement uses TRBV3-1 and TRBJ2-1, with D maybe TRBD1 (6 bases). V was clipped by 2 bases and J by 5 bases, with 10 bases between them. Per the germline V gene, CDR1 is LGHDT and CDR2 is YNNKEL (reference sequence). This CDR3 spans 14 amino acids. CDR3 DNA sequence: TGTGCCAGCAGCCAACCGGGACAAGACAATGAGCAGTTCTTC. It specifies CASSQPGQDNEQFF.

This chain uses TRBV20-1 with TRBJ2-7; D remains ambiguous. The CDR3 consists of 14 residues. Trimming removed 6 bases at V and 1 base at J, with 16 bases between. The germline V gene has CDR1 DFQATT and CDR2 SNEGSKA (reference sequence). The CDR3 bases are TGCAGTGCCCTCGGTCAGCAAGGTTCCTACGAGCAGTACTTC. Translation gives CSALGQQGSYEQYF.

The sample holds a few counts of this clonotype. This chain uses TRBV7-8 with TRBJ2-5; D possibly corresponds to TRBD1 (6 bases). Trimming stripped 3 bases from V and 1 base from J, with 9 bases between. Germline assignment: CDR1 SGHVS and CDR2 FQNEAQ. This CDR3 has 14 amino acids. The CDR3 coding sequence is TGTGCCAGCAGCTTCGGACAGATCCAAGAGACCCAGTACTTC. This gives the protein CASSFGQIQETQYF.

A few counts support this clonotype. The chain employs TRBV10-3 and TRBJ1-4; 8 bases are shared with TRBD1. There are 13 residues in the CDR3. Looked up from germline, CDR1 is ENHRY and CDR2 is SYGVKD. Unmatched junction bases numbered 3, after V lost 5 bases and J lost 7 bases. CDR3 bases: TGTGCCATCAGTCCCGGGACAGGTGAAAAACTGTTTTTT. Its protein product is CAISPGTGEKLFF.

This clonotype was detected many times. V is TRBV3-1 and J is TRBJ2-2, with D possibly TRBD2 on 5 matching bases. In germline, CDR1 is LGHDT, CDR2 YNNKEL (reference sequence). V was shortened by 1 base and J by 4 bases, with 7 bases between the two germline ends. The CDR3 covers 14 residues. CDR3 sequence: CASSQGRGTGELFF. The CDR3 DNA reads TGTGCCAGCAGCCAAGGTCGGGGCACCGGGGAGCTGTTTTTT.